This T cell receptor (beta chain) was captured by sequencing in a study of T cell clonotyping in hematopoietic cell transplantation. Study-level background: Recipient samples before transplant were obtained post-cytoreduction.

Sequenced by immunoSEQ multiplex PCR; TCRdb stores in-frame clones only, minus some. The sample includes tens of thousands of clones, 85% of them seen just once. The time point denotes: recipient sample about 28 days before transplant, after cytoreduction. Unmatched junction bases numbered 5, after V lost 0 bases and J lost 4 bases. Germline V gene lookup returns CDR1 MNHNS and CDR2 SASEGT. This CDR3 comprises 15 residues. This sequence joins TRBV6-1 and TRBJ1-2, with 7 bases fitting TRBD1. The source of this sequence is a man in his 60s with acute myeloid leukemia. Some clones in this sample may be carry-over from other donors' samples. The sample was peripheral blood mononuclear cells, taken before stem cell transplant. The CDR3 DNA follows: TGTGCCAGCAGTGAAGCAGACAGGGTCCCCTATGGCTACACCTTC. Amino acids: CASSEADRVPYGYTF.